This T cell receptor beta chain was sequenced during a study of cytomegalovirus exposure and HLA in healthy donors. Findings and limits, study-wide: An analysis was carried out at a later point. It showed that HLA-associated TCR beta chains were more clonally expanded than equally common non-associated chains.

Amplification used 60 Vbeta primers and 13 Jbeta primers. Using immunoSEQ multiplex PCR, the repertoire was profiled, and TCRdb retains in-frame clones only, with some absent. Among roughly 250,000 clones listed, over 70% were seen once. The CDR3 runs to 14 residues. V shed 2 bases and J 4 bases; nucleotides not matched to a gene: 0. Germline loops: CDR1 MRHNA, CDR2 SNTAGT. Remarks on this clone: The antigen is undetermined.

This sequence originates from a girl aged 2-10 years in good health and CMV-seronegative. The V gene is TRBV6-4, the J gene TRBJ2-2, with 8 bases aligning to TRBD2. Specimen: PBMCs. Here the CDR3 reads CASSDGTSTGELFF. DNA of the CDR3: TGTGCCAGCAGTGACGGGACTAGCACCGGGGAGCTGTTTTTT.